This T cell receptor beta chain was retrieved from a study of T cell responses to AZD1222 COVID-19 vaccine. General observations from the study: Reports say nearly half of spike-specific TCRs go after unmutated variant regions. Regions 160-218 and 743-854 dominated among vaccine-associated CD4 TCRs spanning spike.

TCRdb keeps only in-frame clones here, not all; method: immunoSEQ multiplex PCR. This table has around 150,000 clones, about 92% appearing once. V was trimmed by 4 bases and J by 4 bases, leaving 11 bases between them. The CDR3 has 13 residues. Germline CDR1 reads SQVTM; CDR2 reads ANQGSEA. A word on this clone: The antigen is not known.

The sequencing used peripheral blood, collected on day 0 of AZD1222 vaccination. The chain employs TRBV29-1 and TRBJ1-3, with no clear D. This clonotype originated in an adult in good health. The CDR3 sequence is CSVVEWRGNTIYF. CDR3 bases: TGCAGCGTTGTAGAGTGGAGGGGAAACACCATATATTTT.